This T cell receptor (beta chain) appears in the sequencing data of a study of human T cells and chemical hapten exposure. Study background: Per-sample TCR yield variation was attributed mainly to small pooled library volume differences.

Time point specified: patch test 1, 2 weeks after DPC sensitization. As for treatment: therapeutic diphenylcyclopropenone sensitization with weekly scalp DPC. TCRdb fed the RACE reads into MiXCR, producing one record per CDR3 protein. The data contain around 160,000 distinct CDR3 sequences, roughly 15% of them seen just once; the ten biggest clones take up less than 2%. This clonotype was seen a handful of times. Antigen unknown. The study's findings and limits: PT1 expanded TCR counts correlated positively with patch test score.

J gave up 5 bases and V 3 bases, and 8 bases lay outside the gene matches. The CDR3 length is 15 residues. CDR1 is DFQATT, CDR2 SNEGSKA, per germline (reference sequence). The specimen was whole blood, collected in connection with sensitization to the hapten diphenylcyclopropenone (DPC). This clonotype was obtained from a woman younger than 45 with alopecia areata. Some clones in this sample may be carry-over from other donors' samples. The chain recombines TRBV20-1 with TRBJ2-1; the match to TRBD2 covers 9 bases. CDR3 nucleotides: TGCAGTGCTAGTTCCCCTAGCGGGGTTGACAATGAGCAGTTCTTC. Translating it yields CSASSPSGVDNEQFF.